The next 10 T cell receptor beta chains were all read from a single sample in a study of blood T cell repertoires in COVID-19. Using immunoSEQ multiplex PCR, the repertoire was profiled, and TCRdb retains in-frame clones only, with some absent. This sample yields a few hundred thousand clones, of which 80% to 90% are seen a single time; 10% belongs to the top ten. Sequenced sample: PBMCs or T cells enriched from blood (not recorded which). The receptor source for this set is a young woman who had recovered from COVID-19.

V usage is TRBV18 and J usage is TRBJ1-1; 7 nucleotides align to TRBD1. CDR1 is KGHSH, CDR2 LQKENI, per germline. After removal of 3 bases from V and 3 bases from J, the junction contained 7 bases not matched to a gene. The CDR3 extends over 15 amino acids. The CDR3 is CASSPDLQGYTEAFF. The CDR3 nucleotides are TGTGCCAGCTCACCGGACCTACAGGGGTACACTGAAGCTTTCTTT.

The chain has TRBV21-1 and TRBJ1-5; TRBD1, the table's D call, was not compared with the DNA. TRBV21-1 is labeled a pseudogene. This CDR3 is built from 18 residues. The CDR3, as DNA: TGTGCCAGTTCCATCCGGGACAGCATTCCGTATAGCAATCAGCCCCAGCATTTT. Protein: CASSIRDSIPYSNQPQHF.

The rearrangement links TRBV7-2 to TRBJ2-3; TRBD2 matches 16 bases. After removal of 5 bases from V and 11 bases from J, the junction contained 4 bases not matched to a gene. CDR1 and CDR2 from the germline V gene are SGHTA and FQGNSA. The CDR3 runs 14 residues. In DNA form, the CDR3 reads TGTGCCAGCAGCCCCGGGACTAGCGGGAGGGGGCAGTATTTT. It yields the protein CASSPGTSGRGQYF.

The chain uses TRBV6-2 or TRBV6-3 and TRBJ1-1; D uncertain. The V gene lost 1 base and the J gene lost 6 bases, with 9 bases spanning the gap. The germline gives CDR1 MNHEY, CDR2 SVGEGT. This CDR3 has 13 residues. CDR3 bases: TGTGCCAGCAGTTACTACGGGGTCGCTGAAGCTTTCTTT. Its translation is CASSYYGVAEAFF.

V and J are TRBV7-2 and TRBJ2-5; 13 nucleotides align to TRBD2. This CDR3 has 17 amino acids. J gave up 2 bases and V 1 base, and 4 bases lay outside the gene matches. Germline CDR1 SGHTA, CDR2 FQGNSA. CDR3 region: CASSLGLAGGMQETQYF. Written as DNA, the CDR3 is TGTGCCAGCAGCTTAGGACTAGCGGGGGGAATGCAAGAGACCCAGTACTTC. The variable domain in full, with the rest retrieved from reference TRBV7-2 and TRBJ2-5, is GAGVSQSPSNKVTEKGKDVELRCDPISGHTALYWYRQSLGQGLEFLIYFQGNSAPDKSGLPSDRFSAERTGGSVSTLTIQRTQQEDSAVYLCASSLGLAGGMQETQYFGPGTRLLVL.

This clone has more than one count but fewer than ten. The chain combines TRBV19 with TRBJ1-5; D unresolved. This CDR3 contains 17 residues. The V end lost 7 bases, the J end lost 3 bases, and 22 bases lay between the germline ends. The germline V gene has CDR1 LNHDA and CDR2 SQIVND (reference sequence). CDR3 residues: CASTPVTRARLNQPQHF. The CDR3, as DNA: TGTGCCAGTACCCCGGTAACGAGGGCCAGGCTCAATCAGCCCCAGCATTTT.

The rearrangement links TRBV5-4 to TRBJ2-4, with D possibly TRBD2 on 6 matching bases. Between the trimmed V and J ends, which lost 5 bases and 1 base, there was a span of 19 bases. CDR1 is SGHNT and CDR2 is YYREEE in the germline V gene (reference sequence). The CDR3 is made up of 17 amino acids. The CDR3 region is CASSRGIFSGAKNIQYF. The CDR3, as DNA: TGTGCCAGCAGTCGCGGGATTTTTTCTGGGGCCAAAAACATTCAGTACTTC.

The rearrangement uses TRBV19 and TRBJ1-4, with D maybe TRBD1 (5 bases). Between the trimmed V and J ends, which lost 1 base and 3 bases, there was a span of 15 bases. The CDR3 has 17 amino acids. Germline lookup yields CDR1 LNHDA and CDR2 SQIVND (reference sequence). CDR3 protein: CASSIVGLQAANEKLFF. CDR3 bases: TGTGCCAGTAGTATAGTGGGACTCCAGGCGGCTAATGAAAAACTGTTTTTT.

The chain joins TRBV28 to TRBJ1-4, with D perhaps matching TRBD1 (5 bases). The CDR3 sequence is 14 residues long. CDR1 and CDR2 from the germline V gene are MDHEN and SYDVKM. Trimming stripped 3 bases from V and 3 bases from J, with 8 bases between. CDR3 residues: CASSLTVANEKLFF. The CDR3 DNA is TGTGCCAGCAGTTTGACAGTGGCTAATGAAAAACTGTTTTTT.

The chain joins TRBV3-1 (or the pseudogene TRBV3-2) to TRBJ1-1; 7 bases align to TRBD1. Germline assignment: CDR1 LGHDT and CDR2 YNNKEL (reference sequence). The CDR3 length is 14 residues. The ends lost 4 bases at V and 3 bases at J; junction bases unmatched: 5. CDR3 protein: CASSLRTGDTEAFF. CDR3 DNA sequence: TGTGCCAGCAGCCTCCGGACAGGAGACACTGAAGCTTTCTTT.